This T cell receptor (beta chain) was identified in a study of CD8+ T cells in alopecia areata. Germline lookup yields CDR1 SGHNT and CDR2 YYREEE (reference sequence). Trimming at V came to 2 bases and at J to 4 bases, leaving 7 bases not matched to a gene. The CDR3 spans 15 residues. This clone has a handful of counts. Stated treatment: oral pan-JAK inhibitor, 5-10 mg twice daily. Extracted from the samples, RNA was reverse transcribed into cDNA to serve as the sequencing template. TCRdb's table, derived via immunoSEQ multiplex PCR, lists solely in-frame clones and lacks some. The sample carries under 350,000 clones, roughly 50% recorded once.

The source of this sequence is a human donor with alopecia areata. The J gene is TRBJ2-7, the V gene TRBV5-4; 9 bases are shared with TRBD2. The input for sequencing was CD4+ T cells sorted from blood, taken at week 24, from a patient treated with tofacitinib. CDR3 in DNA: TGTGCCAGCAGCTTAGAGCCGGGACTAGCTTACGAGCAGTACTTC. Its translation is CASSLEPGLAYEQYF. The entire variable domain, with the rest obtained from reference TRBV5-4 and TRBJ2-7, is as follows: ETGVTQSPTHLIKTRGQQVTLRCSSQSGHNTVSWYQQALGQGPQFIFQYYREEENGRGNFPPRFSGLQFPNYSSELNVNALELDDSALYLCASSLEPGLAYEQYFGPGTRLTVT.